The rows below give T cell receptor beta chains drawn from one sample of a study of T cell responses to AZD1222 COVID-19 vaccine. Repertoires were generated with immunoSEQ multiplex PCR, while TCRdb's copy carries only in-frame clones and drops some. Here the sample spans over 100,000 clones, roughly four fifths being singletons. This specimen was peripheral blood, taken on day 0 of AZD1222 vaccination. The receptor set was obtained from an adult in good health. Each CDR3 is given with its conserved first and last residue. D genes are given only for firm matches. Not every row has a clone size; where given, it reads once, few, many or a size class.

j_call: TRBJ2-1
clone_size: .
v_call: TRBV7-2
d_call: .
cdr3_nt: TGTGCCAGCAGCTCCTACAGGGCATCCTACAATGAGCAGTTCTTC
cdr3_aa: CASSSYRASYNEQFF

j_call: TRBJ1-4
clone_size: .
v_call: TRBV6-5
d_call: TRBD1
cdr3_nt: TGTGCCACCAAAAGAGCCGGGACAGCAAATGAAAAACTGTTTTTT
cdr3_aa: CATKRAGTANEKLFF

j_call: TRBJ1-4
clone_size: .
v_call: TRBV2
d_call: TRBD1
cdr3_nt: TGTGCCAGCAGGACAGGGGGCACTAGTGAAAAACTGTTTTTT
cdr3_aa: CASRTGGTSEKLFF

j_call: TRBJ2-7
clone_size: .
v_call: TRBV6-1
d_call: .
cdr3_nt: TGTGCCAGCAGTGAAACTAGATTGAACGAGCAGTACTTC
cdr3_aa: CASSETRLNEQYF

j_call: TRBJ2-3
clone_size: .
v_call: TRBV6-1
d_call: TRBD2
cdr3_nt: TGTGCCAGCAGTGAGGGCGGGGGTAGTACAGATACGCAGTATTTT
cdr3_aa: CASSEGGGSTDTQYF

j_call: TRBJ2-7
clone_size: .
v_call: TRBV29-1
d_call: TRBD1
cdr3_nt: TGCAGCGTTGAGGCAGGGGGCTACGAGCAGTACTTC
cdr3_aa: CSVEAGGYEQYF

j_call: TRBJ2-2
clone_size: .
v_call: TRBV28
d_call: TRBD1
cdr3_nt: TGTGCCAGCGGGATAGCCGGACAGGGGGCCACCGGGGAGCTGTTTTTT
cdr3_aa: CASGIAGQGATGELFF

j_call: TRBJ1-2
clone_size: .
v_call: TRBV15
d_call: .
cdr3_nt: TGTGCCACCAGCAGAGGAGGGGGACGAAACTATGGCTACACCTTC
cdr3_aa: CATSRGGGRNYGYTF

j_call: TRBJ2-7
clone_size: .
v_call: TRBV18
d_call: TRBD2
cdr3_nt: TGTGCCAGCTCACCACCGGGGCTAGCGGGAGCCGGAGAGCAGTACTTC
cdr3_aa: CASSPPGLAGAGEQYF

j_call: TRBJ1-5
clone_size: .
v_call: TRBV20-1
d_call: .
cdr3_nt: TGCAGTGCTAGTGGGGTTCAGAGCAATCAGCCCCAGCATTTT
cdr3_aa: CSASGVQSNQPQHF

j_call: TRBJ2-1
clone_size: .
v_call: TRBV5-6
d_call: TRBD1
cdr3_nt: TGTGCCAGCAGCTTGGCCGCGGCAGGGGGAGATAATGAGCAGTTCTTC
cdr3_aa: CASSLAAAGGDNEQFF

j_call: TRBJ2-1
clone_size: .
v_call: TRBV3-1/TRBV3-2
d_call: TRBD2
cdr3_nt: TGTGCCAGCAGCCCCCCCTCGGGCGGGGGAATGGATGAGCAGTTCTTC
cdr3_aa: CASSPPSGGGMDEQFF

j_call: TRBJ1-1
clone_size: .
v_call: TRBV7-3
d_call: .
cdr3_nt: TGTGCCAGCAGGCTAGACGGACAGCCGAACACTGAAGCTTTCTTT
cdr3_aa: CASRLDGQPNTEAFF

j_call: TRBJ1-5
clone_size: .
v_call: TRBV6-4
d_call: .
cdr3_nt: TGTGCCAGCAGTAGTTATAGCAATCAGCCCCAGCATTTT
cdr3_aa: CASSSYSNQPQHF

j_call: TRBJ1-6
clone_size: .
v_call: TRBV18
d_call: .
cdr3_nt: TGTGCCAGCTCACCGTGGGCGGCCTCCTATAATTCACCCCTCCACTTT
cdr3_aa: CASSPWAASYNSPLHF

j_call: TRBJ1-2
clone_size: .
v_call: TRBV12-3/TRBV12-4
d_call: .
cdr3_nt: TGTGCCAGCAGACCTACAGCAAACTATGGCTACACCTTC
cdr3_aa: CASRPTANYGYTF

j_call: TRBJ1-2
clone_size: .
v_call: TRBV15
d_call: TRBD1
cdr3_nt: TGTGCCACCAGCAGAGATCGGACAGGAAGGGGATTC
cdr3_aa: CATSRDRTGRGF

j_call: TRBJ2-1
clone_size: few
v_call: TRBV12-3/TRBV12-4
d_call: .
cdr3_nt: TGTGCCAGCAGTATAGACAGGTTCTCGAAGCAGTTCTTC
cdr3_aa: CASSIDRFSKQFF

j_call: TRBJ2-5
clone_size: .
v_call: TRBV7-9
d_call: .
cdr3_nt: TGTGCCAGCAGCTTCCGGGGAAGCCCTGAAGAGACCCAGTACTTC
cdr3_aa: CASSFRGSPEETQYF

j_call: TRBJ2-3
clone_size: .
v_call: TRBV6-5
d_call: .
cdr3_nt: TGTGCCAGCGGCCCTCAGTCTAGCACAGATACGCAGTATTTT
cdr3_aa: CASGPQSSTDTQYF

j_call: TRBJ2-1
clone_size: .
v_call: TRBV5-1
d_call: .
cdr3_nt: TGCGCCAGCAGCTTAGGGTCGGGGATTTATTCCAATGAGCAGTTCTTC
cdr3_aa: CASSLGSGIYSNEQFF

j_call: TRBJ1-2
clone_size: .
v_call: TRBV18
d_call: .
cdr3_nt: TGTGCCAGCTCACCAGGGCAGATCCTTGACTATGGCTACACCTTC
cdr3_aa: CASSPGQILDYGYTF

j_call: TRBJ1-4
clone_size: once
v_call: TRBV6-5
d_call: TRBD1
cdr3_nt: TGTGCCAGCAGTACCCGGGACAGGGGTAATGAAAAACTGTTTTTT
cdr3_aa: CASSTRDRGNEKLFF

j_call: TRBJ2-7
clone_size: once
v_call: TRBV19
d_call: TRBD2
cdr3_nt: TGTGCCAGTAGGCAGCCGGGACTAGACTACGAGCAGTACTTC
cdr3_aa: CASRQPGLDYEQYF

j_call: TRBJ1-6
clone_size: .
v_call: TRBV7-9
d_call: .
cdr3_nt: TGTGCCAGCAGCCAGGACGCCCTAGGGAATTCACCCCTCCACTTT
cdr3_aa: CASSQDALGNSPLHF

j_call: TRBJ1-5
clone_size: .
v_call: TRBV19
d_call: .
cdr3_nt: TGTGCCAGTAAGACGGAAAGGGATCAGCCCCAGCATTTT
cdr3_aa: CASKTERDQPQHF

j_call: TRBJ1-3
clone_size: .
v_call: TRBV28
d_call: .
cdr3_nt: TGTGCCAGCTCCACGGGTCGCGGAAACACCATATATTTT
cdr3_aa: CASSTGRGNTIYF

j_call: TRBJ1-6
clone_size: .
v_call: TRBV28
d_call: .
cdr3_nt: TGTGCCAGCAGCCCGCCGAAAGCCTATAATTCACCCCTCCACTTT
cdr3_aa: CASSPPKAYNSPLHF

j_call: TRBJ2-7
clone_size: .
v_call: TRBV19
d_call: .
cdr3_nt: TGTGCCAGTAGTATCCTTGTGGACTCCTACGAGCAGTACTTC
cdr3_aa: CASSILVDSYEQYF

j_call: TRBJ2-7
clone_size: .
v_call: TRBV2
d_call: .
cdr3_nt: TGTGCCAGCAGTGAAGCGGGATACTCCTACGAGCAGTACTTC
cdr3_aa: CASSEAGYSYEQYF

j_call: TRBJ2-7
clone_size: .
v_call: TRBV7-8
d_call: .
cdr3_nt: TGTGCCAGCAGCTTAGCAGCAGGGAAAAACTACGAGCAGTACTTC
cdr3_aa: CASSLAAGKNYEQYF

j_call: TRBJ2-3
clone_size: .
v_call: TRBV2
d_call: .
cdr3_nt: TGTGCCAGCAGTCAGTCTAGCGGCACAGATACGCAGTATTTT
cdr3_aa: CASSQSSGTDTQYF

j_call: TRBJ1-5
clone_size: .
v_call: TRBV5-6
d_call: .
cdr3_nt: TGTGCCAGCAGCTTGGGACAGGAACTTAGCAATCAGCCCCAGCATTTT
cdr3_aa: CASSLGQELSNQPQHF

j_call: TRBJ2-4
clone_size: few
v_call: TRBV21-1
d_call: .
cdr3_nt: TGTGCCAGCAGCAAAGCTGGAGGGGTGGCCAAAAACATTCAGTACTTC
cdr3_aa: CASSKAGGVAKNIQYF

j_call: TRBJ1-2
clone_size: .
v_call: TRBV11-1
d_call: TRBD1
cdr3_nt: TGTGCCAGCAGCTGGACGGACAGGGGTTATGGCTACACCTTC
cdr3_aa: CASSWTDRGYGYTF

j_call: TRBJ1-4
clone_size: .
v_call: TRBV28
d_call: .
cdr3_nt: TGTGCCAGCACGGGTGGGAATGAAAAACTGTTTTTT
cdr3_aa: CASTGGNEKLFF

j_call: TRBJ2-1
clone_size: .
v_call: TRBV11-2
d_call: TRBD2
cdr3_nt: TGTGCCAGCAGCCGTGGACTAGCGGGAGGCAATGAGCAGTTCTTC
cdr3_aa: CASSRGLAGGNEQFF

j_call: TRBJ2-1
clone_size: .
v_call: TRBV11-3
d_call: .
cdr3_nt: TGTGCCAGCAGCTTAGCAGGGAACAATGAGCAGTTCTTC
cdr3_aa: CASSLAGNNEQFF

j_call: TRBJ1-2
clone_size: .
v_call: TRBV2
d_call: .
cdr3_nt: TGTGCCAGCAGTGAGGTCGGGTATGGCTACACCTTC
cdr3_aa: CASSEVGYGYTF

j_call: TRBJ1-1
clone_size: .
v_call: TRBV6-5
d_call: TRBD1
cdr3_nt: TGTGCCAGCAGTATTCAACAGGGGGTGAACACTGAAGCTTTCTTT
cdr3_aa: CASSIQQGVNTEAFF

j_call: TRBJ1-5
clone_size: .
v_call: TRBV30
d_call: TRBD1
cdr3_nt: TGTGCCTGGAGTGTAACGACAGGGAATCAGCCCCAGCATTTT
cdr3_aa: CAWSVTTGNQPQHF

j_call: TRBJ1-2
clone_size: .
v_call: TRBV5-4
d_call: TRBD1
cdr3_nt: TGTGCCAGCAGCGCGGGGACAGGGAAGGGCTACACCTTC
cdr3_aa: CASSAGTGKGYTF

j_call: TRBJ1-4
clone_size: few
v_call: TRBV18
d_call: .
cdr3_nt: TGTGCCAGCTTTACCGGCGATAGGGGCTTTAATGAAAAACTGTTTTTT
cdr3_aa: CASFTGDRGFNEKLFF

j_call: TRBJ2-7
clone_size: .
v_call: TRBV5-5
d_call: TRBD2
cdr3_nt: TGTGCCAGCAGCTTGGGAGGGACTAGCGGGACCTACGAGCAGTACTTC
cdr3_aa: CASSLGGTSGTYEQYF

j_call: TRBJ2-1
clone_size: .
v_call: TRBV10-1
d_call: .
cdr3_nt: TGCGCCAGCAGTTTTAGAGGACTCAGCTCCTACAATGAGCAGTTCTTC
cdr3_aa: CASSFRGLSSYNEQFF

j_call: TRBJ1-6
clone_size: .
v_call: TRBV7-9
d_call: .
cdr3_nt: .
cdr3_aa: CASSYTFGQGGSPLHF

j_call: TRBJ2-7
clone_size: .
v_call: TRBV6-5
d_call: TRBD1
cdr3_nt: TGTGCCACCTCGGACAGGGGAATGTTGGACGAGCAGTACTTC
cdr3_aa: CATSDRGMLDEQYF

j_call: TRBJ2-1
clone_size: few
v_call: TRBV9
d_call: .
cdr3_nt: TGTGCCAGCGGGGCCGCCTACAATGAGCAGTTCTTC
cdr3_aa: CASGAAYNEQFF

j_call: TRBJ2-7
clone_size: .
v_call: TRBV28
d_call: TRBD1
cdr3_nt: TGTGCCAGCGGGGGAACTGACGGGACAGGAGATTCCTACGAGCAGTACTTC
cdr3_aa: CASGGTDGTGDSYEQYF

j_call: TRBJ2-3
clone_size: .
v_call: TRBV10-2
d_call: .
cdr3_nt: TGCGCCAGCAGTGAGTGGTCTAGGGATCTCGATACGCAGTATTTT
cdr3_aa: CASSEWSRDLDTQYF

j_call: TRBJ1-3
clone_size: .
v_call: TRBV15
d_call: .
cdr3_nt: TGTGCCACCAGCTTGGGGGGCTACGAAAACACCATATATTTT
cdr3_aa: CATSLGGYENTIYF

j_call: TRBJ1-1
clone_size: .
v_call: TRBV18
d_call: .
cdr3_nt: TGTGCCAGCTCACCAGGGGGGGGAGGACGCGAAGCTTTCTTT
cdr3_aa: CASSPGGGGREAFF

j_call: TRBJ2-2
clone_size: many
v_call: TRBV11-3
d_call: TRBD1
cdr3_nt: TGTGCCAGCAGTTGGACAGGGTCAACCGGGGAGCTGTTTTTT
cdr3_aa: CASSWTGSTGELFF

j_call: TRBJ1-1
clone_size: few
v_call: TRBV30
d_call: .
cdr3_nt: TGTGCCTGGAGTTTGGGTGCTAGGGAAGCTTTCTTT
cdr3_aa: CAWSLGAREAFF

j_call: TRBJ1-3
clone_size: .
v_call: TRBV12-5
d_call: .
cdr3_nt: TGTGCTAGTGGTTTCCCAAGGGGGGTGTCAACTGGAAACACCATATATTTT
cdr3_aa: CASGFPRGVSTGNTIYF

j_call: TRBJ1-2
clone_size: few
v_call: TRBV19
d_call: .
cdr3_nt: TGTGCCAGTACGTATCACGGTGGCTACACCTTC
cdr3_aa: CASTYHGGYTF

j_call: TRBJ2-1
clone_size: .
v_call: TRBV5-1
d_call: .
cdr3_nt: TGCGCCAGCAGGGAGATGCCCGGGGAGGAGCAGTTCTTC
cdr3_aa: CASREMPGEEQFF

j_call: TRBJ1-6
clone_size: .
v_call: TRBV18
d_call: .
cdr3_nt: TGTGCCAGCTCAAGCGACACGGCCCCCTCACCCCTCCACTTT
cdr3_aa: CASSSDTAPSPLHF

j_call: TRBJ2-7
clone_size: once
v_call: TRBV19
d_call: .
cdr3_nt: TGTGCCAGTAGTACGGGACGGGGAAGCTCCTACGAGCAGTACTTC
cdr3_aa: CASSTGRGSSYEQYF